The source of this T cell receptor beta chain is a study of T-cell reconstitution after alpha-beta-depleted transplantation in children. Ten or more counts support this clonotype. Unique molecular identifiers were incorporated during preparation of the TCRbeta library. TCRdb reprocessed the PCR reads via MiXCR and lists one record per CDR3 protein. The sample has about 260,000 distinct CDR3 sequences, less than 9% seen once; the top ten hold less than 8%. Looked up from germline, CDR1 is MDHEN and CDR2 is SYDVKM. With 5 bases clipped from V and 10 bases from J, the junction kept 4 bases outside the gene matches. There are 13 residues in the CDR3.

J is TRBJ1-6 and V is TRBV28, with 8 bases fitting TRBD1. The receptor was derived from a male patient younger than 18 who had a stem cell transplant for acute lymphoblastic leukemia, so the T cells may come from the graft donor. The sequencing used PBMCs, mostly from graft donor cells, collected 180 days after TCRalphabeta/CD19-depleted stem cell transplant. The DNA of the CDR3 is TGTGCCAGCAGTCCAGGGGGCCGGTCACCCCTCCACTTT. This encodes CASSPGGRSPLHF.